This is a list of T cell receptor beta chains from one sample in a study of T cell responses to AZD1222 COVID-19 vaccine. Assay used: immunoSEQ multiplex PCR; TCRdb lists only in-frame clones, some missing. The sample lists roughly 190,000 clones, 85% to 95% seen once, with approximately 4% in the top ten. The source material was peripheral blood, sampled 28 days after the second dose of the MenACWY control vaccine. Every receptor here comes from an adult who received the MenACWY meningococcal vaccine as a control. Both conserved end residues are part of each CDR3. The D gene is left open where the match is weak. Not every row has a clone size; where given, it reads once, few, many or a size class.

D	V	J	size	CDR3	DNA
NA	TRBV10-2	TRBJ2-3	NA	CASSAASTDTQYF	TGCGCCAGCAGTGCCGCAAGCACAGATACGCAGTATTTT
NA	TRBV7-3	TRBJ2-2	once	CASTPTSTTGELFF	TGTGCCAGCACCCCGACTAGTACCACCGGGGAGCTGTTTTTT
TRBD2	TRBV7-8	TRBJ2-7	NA	CASSFLAGGSEQYF	TGTGCCAGCAGCTTTCTAGCGGGAGGGAGCGAGCAGTACTTC
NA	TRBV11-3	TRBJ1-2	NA	CASSLRANPTYGYTF	TGTGCCAGCAGCTTAAGGGCCAATCCTACCTATGGCTACACCTTC
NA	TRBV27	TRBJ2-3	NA	CASSPWGSTDTQYF	TGTGCCAGCAGCCCCTGGGGGAGCACAGATACGCAGTATTTT
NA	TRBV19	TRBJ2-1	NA	CASSRTGGRAFF	TGTGCCAGTAGTCGGACTGGGGGCCGGGCGTTCTTC
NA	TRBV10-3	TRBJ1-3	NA	CAISQVGRDSGNTIYF	TGTGCCATCAGCCAGGTCGGACGGGACTCTGGAAACACCATATATTTT
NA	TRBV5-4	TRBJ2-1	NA	CASSLVFAPLEQFF	TGTGCCAGCAGCTTGGTATTCGCTCCCCTAGAGCAGTTCTTC
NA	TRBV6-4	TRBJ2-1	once	CASSDMVASYNEQFF	TGTGCCAGCAGTGACATGGTGGCCTCCTACAATGAGCAGTTCTTC
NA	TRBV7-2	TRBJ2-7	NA	CASSEATQGPYEQYF	TGTGCCAGCAGCGAAGCAACACAGGGACCCTACGAGCAGTACTTC
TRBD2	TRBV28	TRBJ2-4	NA	CASSFSGLAGEGKNIQYF	TGTGCCAGCAGTTTCTCTGGACTAGCGGGAGAGGGCAAAAACATTCAGTACTTC
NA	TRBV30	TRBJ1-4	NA	CAWNLVTGTGVYGNEKLFF	TGTGCCTGGAACCTGGTGACCGGGACCGGAGTTTATGGAAATGAAAAACTGTTTTTT
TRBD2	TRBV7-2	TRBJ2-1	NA	CASSLLAGAEQFF	TGTGCCAGCAGCTTACTAGCGGGCGCTGAGCAGTTCTTC
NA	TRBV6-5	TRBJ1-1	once	CASRRQPNTEAFF	TGTGCCAGCAGGAGGCAGCCGAACACTGAAGCTTTCTTT
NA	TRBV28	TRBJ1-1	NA	CASSSRELGAFF	TGTGCCAGCAGTTCCCGGGAACTAGGAGCTTTCTTT
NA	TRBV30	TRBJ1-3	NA	CAWSVPGRRNTIYF	TGTGCCTGGAGTGTACCAGGACGTCGGAACACCATATATTTT
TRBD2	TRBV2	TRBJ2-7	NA	CASRLAGSYEQYF	TGTGCCAGTAGACTAGCGGGATCCTACGAGCAGTACTTC
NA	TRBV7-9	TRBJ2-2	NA	CASSFQYSAGKDTGELFF	TGTGCCAGCAGCTTTCAGTACTCGGCAGGGAAGGACACCGGGGAGCTGTTTTTT
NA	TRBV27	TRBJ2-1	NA	CASSLRETSYNEQFF	TGTGCCAGCTCCCTTCGGGAGACCTCCTACAATGAGCAGTTCTTC
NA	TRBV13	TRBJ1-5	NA	CASSTGGPNQPQHF	TGTGCCAGCAGCACTGGGGGGCCCAATCAGCCCCAGCATTTT
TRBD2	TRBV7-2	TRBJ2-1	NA	CASRGGSSGIYNEQFF	TGTGCCAGCAGAGGGGGGTCTAGCGGGATCTACAATGAGCAGTTCTTC
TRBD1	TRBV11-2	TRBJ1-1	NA	CASSLQGGNTEAFF	TGTGCCAGCAGCTTACAGGGGGGGAACACTGAAGCTTTCTTT
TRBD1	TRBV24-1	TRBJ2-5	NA	CATRGTGTQETQYF	TGTGCCACCAGGGGGACAGGGACACAAGAGACCCAGTACTTC
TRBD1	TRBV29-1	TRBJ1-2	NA	CSVLDRVDGYTF	TGCAGCGTTTTAGACAGGGTTGATGGCTACACCTTC
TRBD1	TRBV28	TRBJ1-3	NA	CASRDRVGNTIYF	TGTGCCAGCCGAGACAGGGTTGGAAACACCATATATTTT
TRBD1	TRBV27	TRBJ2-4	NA	CASSLYRGRFKNIQYF	TGTGCCAGCAGTTTATACAGGGGGCGCTTCAAAAACATTCAGTACTTC
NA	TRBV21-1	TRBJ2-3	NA	CASSKEAGGPSTDTQYF	TGTGCCAGCAGCAAGGAGGCGGGAGGGCCCTCTACAGATACGCAGTATTTT
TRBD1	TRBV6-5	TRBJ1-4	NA	CASSYQQGGEKLFF	TGTGCCAGCAGTTACCAACAGGGGGGTGAAAAACTGTTTTTT
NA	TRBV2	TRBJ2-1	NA	CASSGLNEQFF	TGTGCCAGCAGTGGGCTCAATGAGCAGTTCTTC
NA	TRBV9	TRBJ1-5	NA	CASSLGGEFHQPQHF	TGTGCCAGCAGCCTCGGAGGGGAATTTCATCAGCCCCAGCATTTT
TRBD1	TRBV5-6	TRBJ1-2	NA	CASSFIDRAGYTF	TGTGCCAGCAGCTTCATCGACAGGGCTGGCTACACCTTC
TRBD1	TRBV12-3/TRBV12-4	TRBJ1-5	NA	CASRTGVNQPQHF	TGTGCCAGCAGAACAGGGGTCAATCAGCCCCAGCATTTT
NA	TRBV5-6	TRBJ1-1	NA	CASSMRIRRLEAFF	TGTGCCAGCAGCATGAGAATTCGACGGCTGGAAGCTTTCTTT
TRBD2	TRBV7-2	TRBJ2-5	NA	CASSLGLAGGGRETQYF	TGTGCCAGCAGCTTAGGGCTAGCGGGAGGAGGAAGAGAGACCCAGTACTTC
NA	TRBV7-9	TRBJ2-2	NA	CASRQPGTTGELFF	TGTGCCAGCAGACAACCGGGCACCACCGGGGAGCTGTTTTTT
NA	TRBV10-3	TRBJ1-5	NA	CAISADNQPQHF	TGTGCCATCAGTGCGGACAATCAGCCCCAGCATTTT
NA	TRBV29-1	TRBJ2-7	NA	CSPSRARFLHPYEQYF	TGCAGCCCTTCGCGGGCTAGATTTCTTCATCCCTACGAGCAGTACTTC